Sequencing of this T cell receptor (beta chain) was carried out in a study of monozygotic twins with inflammatory bowel disease. A note on this clonotype: What it recognizes is unknown.

Both the TCRalpha cDNA and the TCRbeta cDNA were taken through two nested PCRs, lasting approximately 16 and 9 cycles. TCRdb re-called the 5' RACE reads, yielding one record per CDR3 amino acid sequence without DNA. This sample contains about 380,000 distinct CDR3 sequences. Study-wide results and caveats: Evidence did not back any single strong signal or clonotype linked to IBD. Immunosuppressive treatment differences may have increased patient repertoire variability.

CDR3 length: 15 amino acids. Germline lookup yields CDR1 SGHRS and CDR2 YFSETQ. The genes are TRBV5-1 and TRBJ2-1; absent DNA, TCRdb's TRBD2 call cannot be checked. The clonotype originates from a human donor with ulcerative colitis or Crohn's disease, or a healthy co-twin of an affected twin (not recorded which). The specimen was blood. The CDR3 spells CASSLVGLSYNEQFF.